Sequencing of this TCR beta chain was carried out in a study of cytomegalovirus exposure and HLA in healthy donors. Points from the study as a whole: The tendency of first-cohort TCR clusters to co-occur in the 120 validation repertoires was the finding of a later analysis.

Germline CDR1 SGHNT, CDR2 YENEEA. The CDR3 has 13 amino acids. The V end was cut by 5 bases, the J end by 3 bases, with 11 bases between. This table comes from immunoSEQ multiplex PCR, and its TCRdb copy is limited to in-frame clones, with some not included. Among about 130,000 clones listed, roughly nine tenths were seen once. Comments on this clone: Its antigen is not identified.

Source material: PBMCs. The TCR originated in a woman between 18 and 30 years old in good health and CMV-seronegative. The V and J genes are TRBV11-3 and TRBJ2-7; weak D call: TRBD2 (6 bases). CDR3 bases: TGTGCCAGCAGCCCATGGGACTTCTACGAGCAGTACTTC. It codes for CASSPWDFYEQYF.